This TCR beta chain was obtained from a study of CXCR3-negative and CXCR3-positive naive CD8 T cells. As for the study in general: The TRB read total, approximately 130 million, broke down to about 1.5 +/- 0.3 million reads per library. Study-wide points: Naive CXCR3-positive and CXCR3-negative cells shared similar TRBV-TRBJ usage, unlike memory cells. Against CXCR3-negative naive cells, CXCR3-positive naive cells showed more hydrophobic TRB CDR3s. Sequencing showed both naive subsets with comparably high diversity, and memory CD8+ cells much lower.

The CDR3 runs to 13 residues. Germline CDR1 SQVTM, CDR2 ANQGSEA. Turning to this clonotype: The antigen remains undetermined.

Investigators sorted each CD8+ T cell subset in triplicate, taking roughly 330,000 cells each time. The libraries of TRB cDNA were constructed through 5' RACE using UMI labels. TCRdb reanalyzed the 5' RACE reads and collapses them to one entry per CDR3 protein, without DNA. The sample shows about 89,000 distinct CDR3 sequences, and around 0.99% sits with its ten largest clones. Sequencing used naive CXCR3+ CD8+ T cells from blood. This sample's subset: CD45RO-CCR7+CD27+CD95- naive CD8+ T cells expressing CXCR3 (TNR3+). This TCR was recovered from a human donor in good health. Some clones in this sample may be carry-over from other donors' samples. The V gene is TRBV29-1, the J gene TRBJ2-1. This chain's CDR3 is CSVAFSSYNEQFF.